The 19 T cell receptor beta chains below were found in one sample sequenced in a study of blood T cell repertoires in COVID-19. Generated by immunoSEQ multiplex PCR, the TCRdb table keeps only in-frame clones and is missing some. The sample has 150,000 to 180,000 clones; 84% are singletons. The sequenced sample was peripheral blood. The receptors come from a woman between 45 and 65 years old with acute or convalescent COVID-19.

The chain links TRBV4-1 to TRBJ1-1; D uncertain. The germline V and J ends were trimmed by 6 bases and 0 bases, with 8 bases remaining between them. This CDR3 is built from 13 residues. Germline-derived CDR1 and CDR2 are MGHRA and YSYEKL. CDR3 coding DNA: TGCGCCAGCAGGATCGGTATGAACACTGAAGCTTTCTTT. Translation: CASRIGMNTEAFF.

The rearrangement links TRBV19 to TRBJ2-7; D perhaps matches TRBD1 (5 bases). Trimming shortened V by 7 bases and J by 8 bases, and 18 bases separated the two germline ends. Germline CDR1 LNHDA, CDR2 SQIVND (reference sequence). There are 13 residues in the CDR3. The CDR3 sequence is CASMGPGQGKQYF. The CDR3 DNA reads TGTGCCAGTATGGGCCCTGGGCAGGGTAAGCAGTACTTC.

Comment on this clone: The junction departs from the called germline gene at one end, perhaps through a read error. V is TRBV14 and J is TRBJ1-1; tentative D call: TRBD1 (6 bases). This CDR3 spans 11 amino acids. Germline V gene sequence: CDR1 SGHDN, CDR2 FVKESK. The CDR3 is CASSQVDRRHF. CDR3 DNA sequence: TGTGCCAGCAGCCAAGTCGACAGGCGGCACTTT.

V and J are TRBV4-2 and TRBJ2-7, with 9 nucleotides matching TRBD1. The CDR3 runs to 15 residues. Germline loops: CDR1 LGHNA, CDR2 YNFKEQ. Trimming took 0 bases from V and 7 from J; bases not matched to a gene: 7. CDR3 DNA sequence: TGTGCCAGCAGCCAAGATGGGACAGGGCTGGGGGAGCAGTACTTC. Translating gives CASSQDGTGLGEQYF.

The rearrangement links TRBV29-1 to TRBJ1-4, with D tentatively TRBD1 (5 bases). The germline gives CDR1 SQVTM, CDR2 ANQGSEA. This CDR3 contains 15 residues. Trimming pared 7 bases from V and 0 bases from J, leaving 15 bases between. CDR3 amino acids: CSATRQTATNEKLFF. CDR3 coding DNA: TGCAGCGCGACGAGACAGACTGCAACTAATGAAAAACTGTTTTTT.

The chain carries TRBV11-3 and TRBJ1-1; a weak D match, TRBD1 (6 bases). Between the trimmed V and J ends, which lost 1 base and 11 bases, there was a span of 14 bases. The CDR3 length is 13 residues. The V gene's germline CDR1 is SGHNT and CDR2 YENEEA. The CDR3 loop is CASSLGAAGEAFF. In nucleotides, the CDR3 is TGTGCCAGCAGCTTAGGAGCGGCAGGGGAGGCTTTCTTT.

The chain couples TRBV3-1 (or the pseudogene TRBV3-2) to TRBJ1-2; maybe TRBD1 (5 bases). The CDR3 contains 15 residues. Trimming shortened V by 1 base and J by 4 bases, and 13 bases separated the two germline ends. The germline CDR1 and CDR2 sequences are LGHDT and YNNKEL (reference sequence). The CDR3 DNA follows: TGTGCCAGCAGCCAAGGAACAGGTGTCCTCTATGGCTACACCTTC. Translation: CASSQGTGVLYGYTF.

The chain carries TRBV5-1 and TRBJ2-5; D possibly corresponds to TRBD2 (6 bases). CDR3 size: 15 residues. CDR1 and CDR2 from the germline V gene are SGHRS and YFSETQ. Between the trimmed V and J ends, which lost 2 bases and 5 bases, there was a span of 16 bases. The DNA for the CDR3 is TGCGCCAGCAGCTTCCCGACTAGTTCGATGGAGACCCAGTACTTC. This sequence encodes CASSFPTSSMETQYF.

The gene calls are TRBV4-1 and TRBJ1-4; 9 bases are a match to TRBD1. The CDR3 is 15 amino acids. Losses at the gene ends were 5 bases for V and 8 bases for J; bases not matched to a gene: 9. CDR1 is MGHRA, CDR2 YSYEKL, per germline. CDR3 region: CASSDKRTGEEKLFF. The CDR3 DNA reads as TGCGCCAGCAGCGACAAAAGGACAGGGGAAGAAAAACTGTTTTTT.

The J gene is TRBJ2-5, the V gene TRBV5-1; 7 bases are a match to TRBD1. Germline trimming cut 4 bases from V and 2 bases from J; bases unmatched to any gene: 8. This CDR3 has 15 residues. From germline, CDR1 is SGHRS and CDR2 YFSETQ. Here the CDR3 DNA reads TGCGCCAGCAGCAGGCAGGTACAGGGGCAAGAGACCCAGTACTTC. Translation gives CASSRQVQGQETQYF.

The CDR3 DNA reads as TGTGCCAGCTCACCACGAGAACTAAACTTCGCTGGGGCCAACGTCCTGACTTTC. Its protein is CASSPRELNFAGANVLTF. V usage is TRBV18 and J usage is TRBJ2-6; D ambiguous. CDR3 size: 18 residues. Germline V gene data show CDR1 as KGHSH and CDR2 as LQKENI. V dropped 1 base and J dropped 2 bases, with 15 bases sitting between them.

The V gene is TRBV5-1, the J gene TRBJ2-3; TRBD2 agrees at 11 bases. This CDR3 spans 15 amino acids. After removal of 5 bases from V and 4 bases from J, the junction contained 6 bases not matched to a gene. The V gene's germline CDR1 is SGHRS and CDR2 YFSETQ. CDR3 DNA: TGCGCCAGCAGGACCCCTAGCGGGGGGCCAGATACGCAGTATTTT. The encoded protein is CASRTPSGGPDTQYF. Full variable domain (remainder filled in from reference TRBV5-1 and TRBJ2-3): KAGVTQTPRYLIKTRGQQVTLSCSPISGHRSVSWYQQTPGQGLQFLFEYFSETQRNKGNFPGRFSGRQFSNSRSEMNVSTLELGDSALYLCASRTPSGGPDTQYFGPGTRLTVL.

The CDR3 sequence is CASSYPLGGRSRGELFF. The CDR3 DNA reads TGTGCCAGCAGTTACCCCCTGGGGGGGAGGTCGCGTGGGGAGCTGTTTTTT. The J gene is TRBJ2-2, the V gene TRBV6-2 or TRBV6-3; 7 bases map to TRBD2. The length of the CDR3 is 17 residues. CDR1 and CDR2 (germline): MNHEY, SVGEGT. Losses at the gene ends were 2 bases for V and 8 bases for J; bases not matched to a gene: 14.

CDR3 sequence reads: CASSLSPGQPQHF. CDR3 bases: TGTGCCAGCAGCTTATCCCCGGGTCAGCCCCAGCATTTT. V usage is TRBV7-2 and J usage is TRBJ1-5; D remains unclear. This CDR3 has 13 residues. Deletions cut 2 bases from V and 6 bases from J, with 8 bases between. Germline V CDR1 and CDR2: SGHTA, FQGNSA.

The chain links TRBV7-2 to TRBJ1-2; D might be TRBD1 (5 bases). Between the trimmed V and J ends, which lost 6 bases and 9 bases, there was a span of 17 bases. The CDR3 is made up of 13 amino acids. In germline, CDR1 is SGHTA, CDR2 FQGNSA. This CDR3 is CASSPAGGRSYTF. In DNA, the CDR3 is TGTGCCAGCAGTCCCGCGGGGGGTAGAAGCTACACCTTC. Drawing the rest from reference TRBV7-2 and TRBJ1-2, the complete variable domain is GAGVSQSPSNKVTEKGKDVELRCDPISGHTALYWYRQSLGQGLEFLIYFQGNSAPDKSGLPSDRFSAERTGGSVSTLTIQRTQQEDSAVYLCASSPAGGRSYTFGSGTRLTVV.

A single count supports this clone. The chain combines TRBV29-1 with TRBJ2-1; maybe TRBD2 (5 bases). V was cut by 4 bases and J by 4 bases, with 11 bases left in between. The germline V gene encodes CDR1 SQVTM and CDR2 ANQGSEA. CDR3 length equals 13 residues. The CDR3 loop is CSVGTSTYNEQFF. The CDR3 nucleotides read TGCAGCGTTGGGACTTCAACGTACAATGAGCAGTTCTTC.

The V call is TRBV27, the J call TRBJ1-6, with TRBD1 matching over 7 bases. Germline CDR1 reads MNHEY; CDR2 reads SMNVEV (reference sequence). With 6 bases clipped from V and 10 bases from J, the junction kept 12 bases outside the gene matches. This CDR3 is built from 15 residues. CDR3 nucleotides: TGTGCCAGCAGCCAAAACAGGGGTGGTAGATCACCCCTCCACTTT. Its translation is CASSQNRGGRSPLHF.

This rearrangement joins TRBV19 to TRBJ2-3; 13 bases fit TRBD2. Germline values: CDR1 LNHDA, CDR2 SQIVND (reference sequence). CDR3 size: 17 residues. V was clipped by 4 bases and J by 5 bases; unmatched bases: 9. In DNA, the CDR3 is TGTGCCAGTAGTAGGGCCGGGACTAGCGGGGATAAAGATACGCAGTATTTT. This translates into CASSRAGTSGDKDTQYF.

The chain links TRBV28 to TRBJ2-1; possible D gene TRBD2, 5 bases. V gave up 2 bases and J gave up 12 bases, with 11 bases separating them. CDR3 size: 12 residues. CDR1 and CDR2 from the germline V gene are MDHEN and SYDVKM. CDR3 DNA sequence: TGTGCCAGCAGTTTAACTAGTATCGGGCAGTTCTTC. The encoded protein is CASSLTSIGQFF.